A single sample gave rise to the 7 T cell receptor delta chains below, sequenced in a study of γδ T cells in repeated Plasmodium falciparum infection. Gammadelta T cells were flow-sorted from PBMC into Vgamma9/Vdelta2+ and Vdelta2-negative populations for bulk analysis. TCRdb called clones from the multiplex PCR reads again using CATT. The sample consists of 45,000 to 70,000 delta-chain clones, about 1.5% of them appearing once. Source material: gamma-delta T cells from blood. The receptors here all came from a pool of human donors (malaria-infected and uninfected, not separated).

This clone was counted between two and nine times. The protein TCRdb gives is from a much larger clone and does not agree with this DNA's translation at residue 7, likely a read error; the protein shown here comes from the DNA. The genes are TRDV2 and TRDJ1; 11 nucleotides agree with TRDD3. TCRdb is silent on the J gene; assignment here came from matching the DNA to germline. The V and J ends lost 0 bases and 2 bases, in that order; junction bases with no gene match: 7. Germline CDR1 and CDR2: GEAIGNYY and EKD. The CDR3 has 17 amino acids. The CDR3 here is CACDTGVGGYATDKLIF. CDR3 in DNA: TGTGCCTGTGACACCGGAGTTGGGGGATACGCGACCGATAAACTCATCTTT.

About this clone: The amino acid sequence in TCRdb belongs to a much larger clone and departs from this DNA's translation at residue 10, likely a sequencing read error; the sequence shown is translated from the DNA. The chain has TRDV2 and TRDJ1; TRDD3 aligns across 7 bases. This CDR3 is 21 amino acids long. Trimming took 0 bases from V and 0 from J; bases not matched to a gene: 21. CDR1 is GEAIGNYY, CDR2 EKD, per germline. The CDR3 DNA follows: TGTGCCTGTGACACCGCATGGGGTACTGAGGGATACTATCCGTACACCGATAAACTCATCTTT. This gives the protein CACDTAWGTEGYYPYTDKLIF.

In regard to this clone: It differs at one base from a far larger clone, so likely a read error. Other DNA variants within this sample encode the same CDR3. This rearrangement joins TRAV38-2/DV8 to TRDJ1, with D maybe TRDD3 (7 bases). The J gene is absent in TCRdb and was assigned here via DNA matching to germline. CDR3 length equals 22 residues. From germline, CDR1 is TSESDYY and CDR2 QEAYKQQN. Trimming removed 1 base at V and 2 bases at J, with 33 bases between. CDR3 nucleotide sequence: TGTGCTTATAGGAGCCGAATTTCCTATCCGTACTGGGGCCTTAAATGGACCGATAAACTCATCTTT. This translates into CAYRSRISYPYWGLKWTDKLIF.

On this clone itself: TCRdb records a much larger clone's protein for this DNA, with a difference at residue 8 that likely arises from a read error; the protein given is the translation of the DNA. This chain connects TRDV1 to TRDJ1; 11 bases line up with TRDD3. Germline matching of the DNA provided the J gene here, since TCRdb leaves it blank. The CDR3 has 21 amino acids. Germline values: CDR1 TSWWSYY, CDR2 QGS. V lost 4 bases and J lost 7; bases outside the gene matches: 26. DNA of the CDR3: TGTGCTCTTGGGGTTCCTTCCTGCGGGATATGGGGGATACGCCCAGGGGTTAAACTCATCTTT. It encodes CALGVPSCGIWGIRPGVKLIF.

This clone was recorded a few times. This DNA translates differently at residue 11 from the TCRdb protein, which is that of a much larger clone; a read error is likely, and the protein shown is the DNA's own translation. V and J are TRDV1 and TRDJ1, with D unresolved. Trimming stripped 6 bases from V and 0 bases from J, with 26 bases between. This CDR3 region has 19 residues. Germline-derived CDR1 and CDR2 are TSWWSYY and QGS. The CDR3 DNA is TGTGCTCTTGGTCGTCCCCTTGTCGGGACCGAACCTTACACCGATAAACTCATCTTT. Translating it yields CALGRPLVGTEPYTDKLIF.

This clone was picked up a small number of times. The protein that TCRdb holds for this DNA derives from a much larger clone and differs from the translated DNA at residue 13, which likely indicates a read error; the protein shown here is translated from the DNA. The rearrangement links TRDV1 to TRDJ2; the match to TRDD3 covers 11 bases. This CDR3 contains 18 residues. Germline trimming cut 3 bases from V and 6 bases from J; bases unmatched to any gene: 12. Germline assignment: CDR1 TSWWSYY and CDR2 QGS. CDR3 sequence: CALGDVIGGYDLAAQLFF. CDR3 coding DNA: TGTGCTCTTGGGGATGTCATTGGGGGATACGACTTGGCAGCACAACTCTTCTTT.

Remarks on this clone: TCRdb's protein for this DNA is that of a much larger clone and differs from the translation at residue 15, likely a read error; the protein shown is the DNA translation. The chain links TRDV2 to TRDJ1; 8 nucleotides agree with TRDD3. Per germline, CDR1 GEAIGNYY and CDR2 EKD. Germline trimming cut 3 bases from V and 0 bases from J; bases unmatched to any gene: 47. The CDR3 sequence is 29 residues long. The chain's CDR3 is CACDPAFRPNGVEPSLGADADLYTDKLIF. Here the CDR3 DNA reads TGTGCCTGTGACCCCGCCTTCCGGCCCAATGGAGTAGAGCCCTCACTGGGGGCCGACGCTGACCTATACACCGATAAACTCATCTTT.